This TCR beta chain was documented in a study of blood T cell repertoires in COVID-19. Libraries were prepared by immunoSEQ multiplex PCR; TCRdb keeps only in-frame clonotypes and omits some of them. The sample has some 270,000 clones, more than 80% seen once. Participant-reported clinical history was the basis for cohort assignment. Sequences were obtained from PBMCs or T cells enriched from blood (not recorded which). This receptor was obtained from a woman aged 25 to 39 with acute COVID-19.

The CDR3, as DNA: TGTGCCAGCAGCCCTCAGGGGCTAGCGGGAGCGTCTGAGCGGCTGTTTTTT. The encoded protein is CASSPQGLAGASERLFF. The rearrangement links TRBV7-9 to TRBJ2-2; 10 bases align to TRBD2. The CDR3 sequence is 17 residues long. From germline, CDR1 is SEHNR and CDR2 FQNEAQ (reference sequence). V was pared by 5 bases and J by 13 bases, with 19 bases of the junction left unmatched. Full variable domain (outside the CDR3, taken from reference TRBV7-9 and TRBJ2-2): DTGVSQNPRHKITKRGQNVTFRCDPISEHNRLYWYRQTLGQGPEFLTYFQNEAQLEKSRLLSDRFSAERPKGSFSTLEIQRTEQGDSAMYLCASSPQGLAGASERLFFGEGSRLTVL.